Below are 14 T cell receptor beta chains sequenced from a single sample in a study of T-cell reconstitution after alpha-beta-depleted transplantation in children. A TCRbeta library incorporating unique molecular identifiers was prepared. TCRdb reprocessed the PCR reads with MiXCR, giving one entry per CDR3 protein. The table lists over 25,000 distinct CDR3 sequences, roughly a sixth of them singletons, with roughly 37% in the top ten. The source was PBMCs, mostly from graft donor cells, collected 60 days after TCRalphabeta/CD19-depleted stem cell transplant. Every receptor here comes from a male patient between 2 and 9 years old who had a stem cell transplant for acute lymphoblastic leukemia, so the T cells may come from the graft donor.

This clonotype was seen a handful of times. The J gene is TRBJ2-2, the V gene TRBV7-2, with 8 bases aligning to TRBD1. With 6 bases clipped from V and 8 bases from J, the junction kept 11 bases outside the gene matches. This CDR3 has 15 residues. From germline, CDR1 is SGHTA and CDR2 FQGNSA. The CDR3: CASRRGTGYSGELFF. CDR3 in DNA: TGTGCCAGCAGGCGCGGGACAGGCTATTCGGGGGAGCTGTTTTTT.

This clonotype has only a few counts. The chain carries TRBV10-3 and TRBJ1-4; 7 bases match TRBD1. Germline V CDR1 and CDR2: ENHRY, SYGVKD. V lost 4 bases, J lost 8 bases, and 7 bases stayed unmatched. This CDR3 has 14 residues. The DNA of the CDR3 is TGTGCCATCAGTGGGGGGGACAGAAGCGAAAAACTGTTTTTT. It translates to CAISGGDRSEKLFF.

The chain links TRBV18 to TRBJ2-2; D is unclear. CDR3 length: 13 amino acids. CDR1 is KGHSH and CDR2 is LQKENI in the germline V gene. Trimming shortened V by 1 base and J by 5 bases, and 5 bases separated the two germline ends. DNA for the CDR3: TGTGCCAGCTCACCACAAGCAACCGGGGAGCTGTTTTTT. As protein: CASSPQATGELFF.

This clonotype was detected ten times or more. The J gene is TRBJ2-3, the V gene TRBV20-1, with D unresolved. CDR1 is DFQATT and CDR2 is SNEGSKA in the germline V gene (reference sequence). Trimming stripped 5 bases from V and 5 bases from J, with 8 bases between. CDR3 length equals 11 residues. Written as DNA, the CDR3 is TGCAGTGCTTTGGCCGGAGATACGCAGTATTTT. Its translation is CSALAGDTQYF.

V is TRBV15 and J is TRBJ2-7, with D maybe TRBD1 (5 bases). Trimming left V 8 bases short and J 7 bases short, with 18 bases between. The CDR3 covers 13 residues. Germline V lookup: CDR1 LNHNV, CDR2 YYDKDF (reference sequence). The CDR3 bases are TGTGCCACCGCATCCCAAAACAGGCGAGAGCAGTACTTC. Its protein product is CATASQNRREQYF.

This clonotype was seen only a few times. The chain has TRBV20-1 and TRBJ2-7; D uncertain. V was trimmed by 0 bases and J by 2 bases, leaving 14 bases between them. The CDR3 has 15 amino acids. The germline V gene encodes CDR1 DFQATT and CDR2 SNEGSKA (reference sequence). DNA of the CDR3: TGCAGTGCTAGAGACCTCTGCAGTTATGCCTACGAGCAGTACTTC. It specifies CSARDLCSYAYEQYF.

The CDR3 loop reads CASSLGRGQGYTEAFF. The CDR3 bases are TGTGCCAGCAGCTTAGGACGGGGACAGGGCTACACTGAAGCTTTCTTT. The chain recombines TRBV7-9 with TRBJ1-1; TRBD1 aligns across 9 bases. CDR1 and CDR2 (germline): SEHNR, FQNEAQ (reference sequence). With V trimmed by 1 base and J by 3 bases, 6 bases remained unmatched. The CDR3 is 16 amino acids.

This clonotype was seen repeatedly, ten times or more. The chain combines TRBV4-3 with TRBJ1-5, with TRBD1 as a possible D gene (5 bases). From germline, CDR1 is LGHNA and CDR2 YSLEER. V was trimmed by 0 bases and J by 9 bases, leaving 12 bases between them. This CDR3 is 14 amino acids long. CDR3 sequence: CASSQDGASGPQHF. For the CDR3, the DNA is TGCGCCAGCAGCCAAGATGGGGCCAGTGGGCCCCAGCATTTT.

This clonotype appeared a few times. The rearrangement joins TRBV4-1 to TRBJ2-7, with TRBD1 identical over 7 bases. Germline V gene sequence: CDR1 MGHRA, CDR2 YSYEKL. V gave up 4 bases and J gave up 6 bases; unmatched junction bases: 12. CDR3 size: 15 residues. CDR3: CASSPSSGQMGEQYF. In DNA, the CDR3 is TGCGCCAGCAGCCCCAGCTCGGGACAGATGGGCGAGCAGTACTTC.

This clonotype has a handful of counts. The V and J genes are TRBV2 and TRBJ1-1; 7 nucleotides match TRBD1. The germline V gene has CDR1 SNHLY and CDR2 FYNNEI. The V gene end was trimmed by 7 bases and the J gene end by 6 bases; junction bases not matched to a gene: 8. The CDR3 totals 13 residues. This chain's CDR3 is CASNRRDSAEAFF. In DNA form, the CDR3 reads TGTGCCAGCAATCGCCGGGACAGCGCTGAAGCTTTCTTT.

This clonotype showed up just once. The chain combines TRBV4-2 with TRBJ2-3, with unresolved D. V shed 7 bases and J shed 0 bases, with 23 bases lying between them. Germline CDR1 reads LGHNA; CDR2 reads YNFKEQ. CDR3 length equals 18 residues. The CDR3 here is CASTRNLGGQVSTDTQYF. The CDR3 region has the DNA TGTGCCAGCACCCGAAACCTTGGTGGGCAGGTTAGCACAGATACGCAGTATTTT.

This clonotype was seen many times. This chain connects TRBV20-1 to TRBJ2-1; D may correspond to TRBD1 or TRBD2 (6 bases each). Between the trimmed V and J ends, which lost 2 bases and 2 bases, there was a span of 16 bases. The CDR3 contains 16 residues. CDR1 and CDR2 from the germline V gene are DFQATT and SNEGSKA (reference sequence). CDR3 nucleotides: TGCAGTGCTAGACCATCGAGGGGGGTTACCTACAATGAGCAGTTCTTC. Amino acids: CSARPSRGVTYNEQFF.

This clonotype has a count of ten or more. The CDR3 DNA reads TGTGCCAGCAGCTTAGGCCTTAACACAGAGACCCAGTACTTC. Translated, it gives CASSLGLNTETQYF. The chain combines TRBV7-2 with TRBJ2-5; D not certain. From germline, CDR1 is SGHTA and CDR2 FQGNSA. The CDR3 is 14 amino acids. Trimming left V 1 base short and J 4 bases short, with 10 bases between. The entire variable domain, with the rest obtained from reference TRBV7-2 and TRBJ2-5, is as follows: GAGVSQSPSNKVTEKGKDVELRCDPISGHTALYWYRQSLGQGLEFLIYFQGNSAPDKSGLPSDRFSAERTGGSVSTLTIQRTQQEDSAVYLCASSLGLNTETQYFGPGTRLLVL.

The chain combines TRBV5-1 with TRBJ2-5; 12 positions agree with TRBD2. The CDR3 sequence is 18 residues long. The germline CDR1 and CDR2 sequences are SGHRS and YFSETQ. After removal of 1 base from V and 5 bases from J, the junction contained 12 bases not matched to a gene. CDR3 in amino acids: CASSLLTSGRRAGETQYF. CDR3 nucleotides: TGCGCCAGCAGCTTGCTGACTAGCGGGAGACGGGCCGGGGAGACCCAGTACTTC.